The present TCR beta chain was sequenced within a study of shared clonotypes between healthy human individuals. Study conclusions and caveats: Across a handful of donors, naive CD4 shared roughly 5.1%, naive CD8 around 4%, memory CD4 less than 2.5%, memory CD8 0.35% to 0.5%.

The CDR3 spans 15 residues. V lost 5 bases, J lost 4 bases, and 7 bases stayed unmatched. CDR1 is MDHEN, CDR2 SYDVKM, per germline. This table comes from immunoSEQ multiplex PCR, and its TCRdb copy is limited to in-frame clones, with some not included. The table lists some 1.5 million clones, around 95% of them singletons. As to this clone: Its matching antigen is unknown.

The sequenced sample consisted of naive CD4+ T cells sorted from blood. Regarding subset: CD45RA+ positively selected. V and J are TRBV28 and TRBJ2-7; 11 positions match TRBD1. The receptor was isolated from a man aged 25-40 years in good health. The CDR3 DNA follows: TGTGCCAGCAGTCTCATCCGGGACAGGGGGTACGAGCAGTACTTC. Its protein product is CASSLIRDRGYEQYF.